The rows below give T cell receptor beta chains drawn from one sample of a study of OX40 agonist ivuxolimab in advanced cancers. The assay was immunoSEQ multiplex PCR, and TCRdb's table has in-frame clones only and misses some. The sample has around 98,000 clones, 87% seen once; the top ten hold under 0.55%. The starting material was CD4+ or CD8+ T cells sorted from blood, obtained in a trial of the OX40 agonist ivuxolimab. The receptors were gathered from an adult with an advanced solid tumor such as melanoma, head and neck, liver or kidney cancer. Each CDR3 is given with its conserved first and last residue. The order of the fields is clone size, J gene, V gene, D gene, CDR3 DNA, CDR3 protein. D genes are given only for firm matches. A clone size is listed for some rows: how often the clone was seen (once, few, many), or a class if it is expanded.

>NA|TRBJ2-5|TRBV6-6|NA
TGTGCCAGCAAGATCGACAGGTCACGGCCGGGGGGCAACTTC
CASKIDRSRPGGNF
>NA|TRBJ2-5|TRBV6-1|TRBD1
TGTGCCAGCAGTGAGACAGGGTTCAGCCAAGAGACCCAGTACTTC
CASSETGFSQETQYF
>NA|TRBJ1-6|TRBV19|NA
TGTGCCAGTAGCCACAGGGTTGAATCACCCCTCCACTTT
CASSHRVESPLHF
>NA|TRBJ2-3|TRBV6-5|NA
TGTGCCAGCAGTTACCCCGGCACAGATACGCAGTATTTT
CASSYPGTDTQYF
>few|TRBJ2-7|TRBV27|NA
TGTGCCAGCGCCCGGGTGACAAAAGGTCACTACGAGCAGTACTTC
CASARVTKGHYEQYF
>NA|TRBJ1-5|TRBV27|NA
TGTGCCAGCAGTCGGCAGGGAAGGGATCAGCCCCAGCATTTT
CASSRQGRDQPQHF
>NA|TRBJ1-3|TRBV10-3|NA
TGTGCCAGCCGGGGCAGTACCCTTTCTGGAAACACCATATATTTT
CASRGSTLSGNTIYF
>once|TRBJ1-3|TRBV18|NA
TGTGCCAGCTCCGGCGGGTCCTTCTCTGGAAACACCATATATTTT
CASSGGSFSGNTIYF
>NA|TRBJ2-1|TRBV27|NA
TGTGCCAGCAGTTTTCTACGGACCGCGGGCTCCTACAATGAGCAGTTCTTC
CASSFLRTAGSYNEQFF
>once|TRBJ1-3|TRBV5-5|NA
TGTGCCAGCAGCGTTGAAAACACCATATATTTT
CASSVENTIYF
>NA|TRBJ1-4|TRBV9|NA
TGTGCCAGCAGCCGGACCACAGGGCCAAATGAAAAACTGTTTTTT
CASSRTTGPNEKLFF
>NA|TRBJ1-1|TRBV4-2|NA
TGTGCCAGCAGTCCTTGGGAAGGGGAGAACACTGAAGCTTTCTTT
CASSPWEGENTEAFF
>few|TRBJ2-3|TRBV6-5|NA
TGTGCCAGCAGTTACTCGATAGGAGTAGGAGATACGCAGTATTTT
CASSYSIGVGDTQYF
>NA|TRBJ1-5|TRBV2|NA
TGTGCCAGCAGTGCCCTACAGGGAGGACAGCCCCAGCATTTT
CASSALQGGQPQHF
>NA|TRBJ1-3|TRBV6-5|TRBD1
TGTGCCAGCAGGGACAGGGACTCTGGAAACACCATATATTTT
CASRDRDSGNTIYF
>NA|TRBJ1-2|TRBV7-9|NA
TGTGCCAGCAGTTACACTAACTATGGCTACACCTTC
CASSYTNYGYTF
>NA|TRBJ2-3|TRBV10-3|TRBD2
TGTGCCACCCTCCTCCCATCTGGGGGGGGTAAAGATACGCAGTATTTT
CATLLPSGGGKDTQYF